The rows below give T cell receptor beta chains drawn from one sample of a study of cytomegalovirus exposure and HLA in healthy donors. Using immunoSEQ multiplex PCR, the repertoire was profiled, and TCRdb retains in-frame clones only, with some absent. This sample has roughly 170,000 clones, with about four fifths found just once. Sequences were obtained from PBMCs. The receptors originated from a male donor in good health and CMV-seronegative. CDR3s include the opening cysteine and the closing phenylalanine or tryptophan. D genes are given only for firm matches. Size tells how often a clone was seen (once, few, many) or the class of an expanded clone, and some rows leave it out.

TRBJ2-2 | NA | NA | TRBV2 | CASSSVARTGELFF | TGTGCCAGCAGTTCAGTAGCAAGAACCGGGGAGCTGTTTTTT
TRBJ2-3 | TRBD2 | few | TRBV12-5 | CASGLGLAGGPTDTQYF | TGTGCTAGTGGTTTGGGCCTAGCGGGGGGGCCCACAGATACGCAGTATTTT
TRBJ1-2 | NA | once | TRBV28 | CASSLAGVSGYTF | TGTGCCAGCAGTTTAGCGGGGGTGAGTGGCTACACCTTC
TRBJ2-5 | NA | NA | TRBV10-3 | CAISDRGRNGYQETQYF | TGTGCCATCAGTGACAGGGGCCGGAACGGGTACCAAGAGACCCAGTACTTC
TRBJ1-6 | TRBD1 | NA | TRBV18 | CASSPIFGQGESPLHF | TGTGCCAGCTCACCTATATTCGGACAGGGGGAATCACCCCTCCACTTT
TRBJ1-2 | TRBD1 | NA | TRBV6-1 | CASIRTGDYGYTF | TGTGCCAGCATTCGGACAGGGGACTATGGCTACACCTTC
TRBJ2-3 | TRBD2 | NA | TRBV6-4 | CASSEGTSGGTDTQYF | TGTGCCAGCAGTGAGGGGACTAGCGGAGGCACAGATACGCAGTATTTT
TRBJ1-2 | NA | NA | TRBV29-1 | CSVGGQTENYGYTF | TGCAGCGTTGGCGGTCAGACAGAAAACTATGGCTACACCTTC
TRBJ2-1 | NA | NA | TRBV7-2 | CASSLMSGLNEQFF | TGTGCCAGCAGCTTAATGAGTGGTCTTAATGAGCAGTTCTTC
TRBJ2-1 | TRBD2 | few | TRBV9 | CASSVIGTTSYNEQFF | TGTGCCAGCAGCGTGATCGGGACTACCTCCTACAATGAGCAGTTCTTC
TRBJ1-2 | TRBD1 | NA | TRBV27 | CASTNRGPNYGYTF | TGTGCCAGCACCAACAGGGGGCCTAACTATGGCTACACCTTC
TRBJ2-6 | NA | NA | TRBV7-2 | CASSLRRTSGANVLTF | TGTGCCAGCAGCTTAAGGAGGACCTCTGGGGCCAACGTCCTGACTTTC
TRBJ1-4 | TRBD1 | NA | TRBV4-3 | CASSHIRDRDNEKLFF | TGCGCCAGCAGCCATATCCGGGACAGGGATAATGAAAAACTGTTTTTT
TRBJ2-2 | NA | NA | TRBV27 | CASSPLGQVTPGELFF | TGTGCCAGCAGTCCACTAGGCCAAGTAACCCCCGGGGAGCTGTTTTTT
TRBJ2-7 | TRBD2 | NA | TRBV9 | CASSPEGLAGNYEQYF | TGTGCCAGCAGCCCCGAGGGGCTAGCGGGTAACTACGAGCAGTACTTC
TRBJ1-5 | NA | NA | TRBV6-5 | CASSRSGSPNQPQHF | TGTGCCAGCAGTCGTTCCGGGTCCCCAAATCAGCCCCAGCATTTT
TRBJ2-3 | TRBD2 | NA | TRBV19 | CASSMIRLGGRAADTQYF | TGTGCCAGTAGTATGATCCGCTTAGGCGGGAGGGCCGCAGATACGCAGTATTTT
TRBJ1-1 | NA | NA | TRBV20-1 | CSAREEGAFF | TGCAGTGCTAGAGAGGAGGGAGCTTTCTTT
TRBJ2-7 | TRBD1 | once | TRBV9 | CASSSGTGIYEQYF | TGTGCCAGCAGCTCCGGGACAGGGATCTACGAGCAGTACTTC
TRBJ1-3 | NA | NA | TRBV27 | CASSLMWGGGNTIYF | TGTGCCAGCAGCCTCATGTGGGGAGGAGGAAACACCATATATTTT
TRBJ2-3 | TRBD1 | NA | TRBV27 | CASIRRDRLTDTQYF | TGTGCCAGCATCCGCCGGGACAGACTCACAGATACGCAGTATTTT
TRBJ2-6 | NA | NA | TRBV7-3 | CASSRRVSGANVLTF | TGTGCCAGCAGCCGCAGGGTTTCTGGGGCCAACGTCCTGACTTTC
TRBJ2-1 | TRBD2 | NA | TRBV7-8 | CASSSRGGQVEFF | TGTGCCAGCAGCTCTCGGGGGGGCCAAGTGGAGTTCTTC
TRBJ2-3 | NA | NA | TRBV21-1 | CATQWASGRKGTDTQYF | TGTGCCACGCAATGGGCTAGCGGAAGAAAAGGCACAGATACGCAGTATTTT
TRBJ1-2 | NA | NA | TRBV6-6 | CASRTPGGRDGYTF | TGTGCCAGCAGGACCCCGGGGGGGAGGGATGGCTACACCTTC
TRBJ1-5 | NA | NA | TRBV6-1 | CASTAHYSNQPQHF | TGTGCCAGTACTGCACACTATAGCAATCAGCCCCAGCATTTT
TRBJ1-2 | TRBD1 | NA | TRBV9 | CASSGLTGGDGYTF | TGTGCCAGCAGCGGATTGACAGGGGGAGACGGCTACACCTTC
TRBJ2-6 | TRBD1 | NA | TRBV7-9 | CSSSAGQGQGVSGANVLTF | TGTTCCAGCAGCGCAGGACAGGGACAGGGGGTATCTGGGGCCAACGTCCTGACTTTC
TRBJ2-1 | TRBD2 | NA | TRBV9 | CASSEGGGPFTNPLF | TGTGCCAGCAGCGAAGGCGGGGGGCCTTTTACTAATCCTCTCTTC
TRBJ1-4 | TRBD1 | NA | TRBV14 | CASSKGQGVVVEKLFF | TGTGCCAGCAGCAAAGGACAGGGGGTAGTTGTCGAAAAACTGTTTTTT
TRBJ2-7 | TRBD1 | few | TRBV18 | CASSPYGTGSYEQYF | TGTGCCAGCTCACCTTACGGGACAGGGTCCTACGAGCAGTACTTC
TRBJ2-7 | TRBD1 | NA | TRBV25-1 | CASSELPGQGNEQYF | TGTGCCAGCAGTGAATTACCGGGACAGGGGAACGAGCAGTACTTC
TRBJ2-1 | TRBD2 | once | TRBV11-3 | CASSSNRDYFHNEQFF | TGTGCCAGCAGCTCCAACCGGGACTACTTCCACAATGAGCAGTTCTTC
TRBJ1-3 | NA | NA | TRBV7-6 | CASSLGGGSGNTIYF | TGTGCCAGCAGCTTAGGCGGGGGGTCGGGAAACACCATATATTTT
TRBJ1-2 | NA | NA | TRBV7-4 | CASSYAGVGYGYTF | TGTGCCAGCAGCTACGCAGGGGTAGGGTATGGCTACACCTTC
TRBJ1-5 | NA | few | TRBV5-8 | CASSFRGYSNQPQHF | TGTGCCAGCAGCTTTCGGGGTTATAGCAATCAGCCCCAGCATTTT
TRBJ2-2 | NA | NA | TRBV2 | CASSGRSGTGELFF | TGTGCCAGCAGTGGGAGGTCGGGTACCGGGGAGCTGTTTTTT
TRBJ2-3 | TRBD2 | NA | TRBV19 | CASSTPGTSGGTDTQYF | TGTGCCAGTAGTACCCCCGGGACTAGCGGGGGAACAGATACGCAGTATTTT
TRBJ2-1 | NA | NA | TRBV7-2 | CASSTQGSSSYNEQFF | TGTGCCAGCAGCACCCAGGGCTCCAGCTCCTACAATGAGCAGTTCTTC
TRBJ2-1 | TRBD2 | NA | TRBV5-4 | CASSQPGLGLSEQFF | TGTGCCAGCAGCCAACCGGGACTAGGTCTTTCCGAGCAGTTCTTC
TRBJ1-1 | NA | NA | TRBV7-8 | CASSLGQGKNTEAFF | TGTGCCAGCAGCTTAGGGCAGGGAAAGAACACTGAAGCTTTCTTT
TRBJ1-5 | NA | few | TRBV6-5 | CASSYRGVNQPQHF | TGTGCCAGCAGTTACAGGGGCGTCAATCAGCCCCAGCATTTT
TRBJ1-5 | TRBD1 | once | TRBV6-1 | CASRQGNQPQHF | TGTGCCAGCAGACAGGGGAATCAGCCCCAGCATTTT
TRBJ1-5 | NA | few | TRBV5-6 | CASSWGVGQPQHF | TGTGCCAGCAGCTGGGGGGTGGGTCAGCCCCAGCATTTT
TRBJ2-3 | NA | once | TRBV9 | CASSPPGGSTDTQYF | TGTGCCAGCAGCCCGCCCGGGGGTAGCACAGATACGCAGTATTTT
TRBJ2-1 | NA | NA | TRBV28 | CASSPPVTSASQFF | TGTGCCAGCAGTCCCCCCGTTACAAGTGCCTCGCAGTTCTTC
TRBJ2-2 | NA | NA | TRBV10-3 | CAIRESNIGGANTGELFF | TGTGCCATCAGGGAGTCCAATATAGGGGGGGCGAACACCGGGGAGCTGTTTTTT
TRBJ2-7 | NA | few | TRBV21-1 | CASSKVRASGDYEQYF | TGTGCCAGCAGCAAAGTTCGGGCTAGCGGTGACTACGAGCAGTACTTC
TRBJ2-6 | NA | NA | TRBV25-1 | CASSSRGTNVLTF | TGTGCCAGCAGTTCCAGGGGAACCAACGTCCTGACTTTC
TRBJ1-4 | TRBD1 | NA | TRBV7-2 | CASSVQGGSNEKLFF | TGTGCCAGCAGCGTACAGGGGGGGAGTAATGAAAAACTGTTTTTT
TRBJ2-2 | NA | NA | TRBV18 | CASSPERVDTGELFF | TGTGCCAGCTCCCCCGAGAGGGTCGACACCGGGGAGCTGTTTTTT
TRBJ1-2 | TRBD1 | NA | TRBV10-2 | CASSDTRQGGYGYTF | TGCGCCAGCAGTGACACGAGACAGGGAGGATATGGCTACACCTTC
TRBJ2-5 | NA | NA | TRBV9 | CASSYGRADQETQYF | TGTGCCAGCAGCTACGGGCGGGCGGACCAAGAGACCCAGTACTTC
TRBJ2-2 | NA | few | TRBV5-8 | CASTRGAVF | TGTGCCAGCACACGGGGAGCTGTTTTT
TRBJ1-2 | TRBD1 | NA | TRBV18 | CASSRTGDHGYTF | TGTGCCAGCTCACGGACAGGGGACCATGGCTACACCTTC
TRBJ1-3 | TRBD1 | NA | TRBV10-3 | CAIRGAPQTGEEGNTIYF | TGTGCCATCAGGGGCGCCCCTCAGACAGGGGAGGAAGGAAACACCATATATTTT
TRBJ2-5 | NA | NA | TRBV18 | CASSPGTSKETQYF | TGTGCCAGCTCACCAGGGACTTCTAAAGAGACCCAGTACTTC